What follows are 26 T cell receptor beta chains derived from one specimen sequenced in a study of blood T cell repertoires in COVID-19. Only in-frame clones appear in the TCRdb table, and some are missing; sequencing was by immunoSEQ multiplex PCR. The table lists roughly 180,000 clones, 80% of them singletons. The sequenced sample consisted of PBMCs or T cells enriched from blood (not recorded which). These receptors were obtained from a man between 60 and 75 years old who had been exposed to COVID-19.

The chain links TRBV2 to TRBJ2-7; a weak D match, TRBD1 (6 bases). V shed 7 bases and J shed 0 bases, with 13 bases lying between them. Germline V gene lookup returns CDR1 SNHLY and CDR2 FYNNEI. CDR3 length: 14 residues. The CDR3 region is CASTIRQASYEQYF. The CDR3 bases are TGTGCCAGCACTATTCGACAGGCCTCCTACGAGCAGTACTTC.

This clone was detected a few times. This chain uses TRBV6-5 with TRBJ1-1; 10 positions match TRBD1. This CDR3 has 15 amino acids. The V gene's germline CDR1 is MNHEY and CDR2 SVGAGI. V shed 5 bases, J shed 1 base, and the junction held 4 bases outside the gene matches. The CDR3 bases are TGTGCCAGCAGTCGGGACAGGGGTTGGAACACTGAAGCTTTCTTT. It translates to CASSRDRGWNTEAFF.

The chain recombines TRBV18 with TRBJ2-7; 7 positions match TRBD1. The junction had 5 bases not matched to a gene; V was cut back by 3 bases and J by 0 bases. The CDR3 length is 15 residues. CDR1 is KGHSH and CDR2 is LQKENI in the germline V gene. The CDR3 DNA sequence: TGTGCCAGCTCACCCTCAGACAGGGCCTCCTACGAGCAGTACTTC. As protein: CASSPSDRASYEQYF.

J is TRBJ2-3 and V is TRBV5-1, with 9 positions matching TRBD1. The V and J ends lost 6 bases and 4 bases, in that order; junction bases with no gene match: 6. Per germline, CDR1 SGHRS and CDR2 YFSETQ. The CDR3 is 14 amino acids. The CDR3 is CASKLRTGADTQYF. In DNA, the CDR3 is TGCGCCAGCAAACTCCGGACAGGGGCAGATACGCAGTATTTT.

V and J are TRBV15 and TRBJ2-3, with 11 bases matching TRBD2. CDR1 LNHNV and CDR2 YYDKDF come from the germline V gene (reference sequence). J gave up 0 bases and V 1 base, and 12 bases lay outside the gene matches. CDR3 size: 20 residues. CDR3 protein: CATSRALAGGDHDSTDTQYF. The CDR3, as DNA: TGTGCCACCAGCAGAGCGCTAGCGGGAGGCGACCACGATAGCACAGATACGCAGTATTTT. The full variable domain, with the rest looked up from reference TRBV15 and TRBJ2-3, is DAMVIQNPRYQVTQFGKPVTLSCSQTLNHNVMYWYQQKSSQAPKLLFHYYDKDFNNEADTPDNFQSRRPNTSFCFLDIRSPGLGDTAMYLCATSRALAGGDHDSTDTQYFGPGTRLTVL.

This clone was observed a single time. The rearrangement links TRBV19 to TRBJ2-1, with 10 bases matching TRBD2. V shed 3 bases and J 8 bases; nucleotides not matched to a gene: 13. The CDR3 is 17 amino acids. Germline lookup yields CDR1 LNHDA and CDR2 SQIVND (reference sequence). The CDR3 coding sequence is TGTGCCAGTAGTATGGCAGCGGGAGGGCCGCGGGTTGATGAGCAGTTCTTC. This encodes CASSMAAGGPRVDEQFF.

The rearrangement uses TRBV19 and TRBJ2-2; TRBD1 matches at 7 bases. Losses at the gene ends were 5 bases for V and 0 bases for J; bases not matched to a gene: 3. CDR1 and CDR2 from the germline V gene are LNHDA and SQIVND (reference sequence). The CDR3 is made up of 15 amino acids. The DNA for the CDR3 is TGTGCCAGTAGTCCGGGGACAGCGAACACCGGGGAGCTGTTTTTT. Its protein is CASSPGTANTGELFF. The full variable domain, with the rest looked up from reference TRBV19 and TRBJ2-2, is DGGITQSPKYLFRKEGQNVTLSCEQNLNHDAMYWYRQDPGQGLRLIYYSQIVNDFQKGDIAEGYSVSREKKESFPLTVTSAQKNPTAFYLCASSPGTANTGELFFGEGSRLTVL.

V usage is TRBV7-2 and J usage is TRBJ2-2; weak D call: TRBD2 (6 bases). The CDR3 covers 16 residues. V was shortened by 4 bases and J by 1 base, with 13 bases between the two germline ends. In germline, CDR1 is SGHTA, CDR2 FQGNSA. CDR3 nucleotide sequence: TGTGCCAGCAGCTCGTCACCGGGACTGAACACCGGGGAGCTGTTTTTT. This codes for CASSSSPGLNTGELFF.

This clone turned up a few times. The chain uses TRBV14 and TRBJ2-2, with TRBD2 identical over 15 bases. Germline lookup yields CDR1 SGHDN and CDR2 FVKESK. V was clipped by 4 bases and J by 6 bases; unmatched bases: 12. The CDR3 has 19 residues. The CDR3 region is CASSRTSGRVPTRAGELFF. The CDR3 region has the DNA TGTGCCAGCAGCCGGACTAGCGGGAGGGTCCCGACTAGGGCCGGGGAGCTGTTTTTT.

V gene TRBV3-1 (or the pseudogene TRBV3-2) combines with J gene TRBJ2-1, with 8 nucleotides matching TRBD1. Germline loops: CDR1 LGHDT, CDR2 YNNKEL (reference sequence). The V gene end was trimmed by 4 bases and the J gene end by 7 bases; junction bases not matched to a gene: 15. The CDR3 extends over 17 amino acids. CDR3: CASSPPFGQGAWNEQFF. The CDR3 DNA follows: TGTGCCAGCAGCCCCCCCTTTGGGCAGGGGGCGTGGAATGAGCAGTTCTTC.

The chain links TRBV7-9 to TRBJ2-2; D perhaps matches TRBD2 (7 bases). Germline V gene lookup returns CDR1 SEHNR and CDR2 FQNEAQ (reference sequence). This CDR3 comprises 15 residues. V lost 5 bases to trimming and J lost 3 bases, with 13 bases between them. The CDR3 bases are TGTGCCAGCAGCGAAATGGGGGGGCACACCGGGGAGCTGTTTTTT. Its translation: CASSEMGGHTGELFF.

The chain carries TRBV9 and TRBJ1-2; D unclear. Trimming cost V 3 bases and J 8 bases, with 14 bases left between them. Germline CDR1 SGDLS, CDR2 YYNGEE. The length of the CDR3 is 13 residues. The CDR3 loop reads CASSGSQEAGYTF. CDR3 nucleotide sequence: TGTGCCAGCAGCGGATCCCAGGAGGCCGGCTACACCTTC.

The chain joins TRBV14 to TRBJ2-2; no definite D call. V was shortened by 0 bases and J by 7 bases, with 9 bases between the two germline ends. The germline gives CDR1 SGHDN, CDR2 FVKESK. CDR3 length: 14 amino acids. This chain's CDR3 is CASSQDFRYGELFF. The CDR3 DNA sequence: TGTGCCAGCAGCCAAGATTTCCGGTACGGGGAGCTGTTTTTT.

The chain links TRBV5-1 to TRBJ1-5; 11 bases agree with TRBD1. V gave up 0 bases and J gave up 6 bases; unmatched junction bases: 2. The CDR3 is 15 amino acids. Germline values: CDR1 SGHRS, CDR2 YFSETQ. CDR3 in DNA: TGCGCCAGCAGCTTGGAAGGACAGGGGGCTCAGCCCCAGCATTTT. It yields the protein CASSLEGQGAQPQHF. Full variable domain (remainder filled in from reference TRBV5-1 and TRBJ1-5): KAGVTQTPRYLIKTRGQQVTLSCSPISGHRSVSWYQQTPGQGLQFLFEYFSETQRNKGNFPGRFSGRQFSNSRSEMNVSTLELGDSALYLCASSLEGQGAQPQHFGDGTRLSIL.

Only a few counts were recorded for this clone. J is TRBJ2-3 and V is TRBV9, with 7 bases lining up with TRBD1. Per the germline V gene, CDR1 is SGDLS and CDR2 is YYNGEE. The trim removed 0 bases at V and 2 bases at J, leaving 3 bases unmatched. The CDR3 loop spans 15 amino acids. CDR3 sequence: CASSVGGGPTDTQYF. DNA for the CDR3: TGTGCCAGCAGCGTAGGAGGGGGCCCCACAGATACGCAGTATTTT.

J is TRBJ1-3 and V is TRBV7-2, with D perhaps TRBD1 (6 bases). Germline assignment: CDR1 SGHTA and CDR2 FQGNSA. The CDR3 loop spans 16 amino acids. Between the trimmed V and J ends, which lost 4 bases and 0 bases, there was a span of 13 bases. The chain's CDR3 is CASSSWDKSSGNTIYF. CDR3 sequence (DNA): TGTGCCAGCAGCTCGTGGGACAAGAGCTCTGGAAACACCATATATTTT.

J is TRBJ2-3 and V is TRBV5-1, with 12 positions matching TRBD2. Germline-derived CDR1 and CDR2 are SGHRS and YFSETQ. The CDR3 is made up of 16 amino acids. V was clipped by 4 bases and J by 1 base; unmatched bases: 4. The CDR3, as DNA: TGCGCCAGCAGCGAGGGGACTAGCGGGCGCACAGATACGCAGTATTTT. This gives the protein CASSEGTSGRTDTQYF. The full variable domain, rest sourced from reference TRBV5-1 and TRBJ2-3, is KAGVTQTPRYLIKTRGQQVTLSCSPISGHRSVSWYQQTPGQGLQFLFEYFSETQRNKGNFPGRFSGRQFSNSRSEMNVSTLELGDSALYLCASSEGTSGRTDTQYFGPGTRLTVL.

This chain uses TRBV20-1 with TRBJ1-4, with TRBD1 as a possible D gene (6 bases). The length of the CDR3 is 15 residues. The V gene lost 3 bases and the J gene lost 5 bases, with 16 bases spanning the gap. Looked up from germline, CDR1 is DFQATT and CDR2 is SNEGSKA (reference sequence). The CDR3 bases are TGCAGTGCTAGTCTCCCCAGGGGAAAGAATGAAAAACTGTTTTTT. It translates to CSASLPRGKNEKLFF.

This clone came up a few times. The V gene is TRBV9, the J gene TRBJ2-3; possible D gene TRBD2, 5 bases. The V gene lost 4 bases and the J gene lost 3 bases, with 12 bases spanning the gap. The CDR3 extends over 14 amino acids. The germline CDR1 and CDR2 sequences are SGDLS and YYNGEE. DNA of the CDR3: TGTGCCAGCAGCTTGCGGGCCCGTACAGATACGCAGTATTTT. Translating gives CASSLRARTDTQYF.

With regard to this clone: One end of the junction is discordant with germline, which a read error may explain. This chain joins TRBV3-1 (or the pseudogene TRBV3-2) and TRBJ2-7; 8 bases agree with TRBD2. Germline V gene data show CDR1 as LGHDT and CDR2 as YNNKEL (reference sequence). The CDR3 sequence is 13 residues long. Here the CDR3 DNA reads TGTGCCAGCAGCCAATACTCGGCGGGAGGTTCCGACTTC. Translation: CASSQYSAGGSDF.

The gene calls are TRBV11-1 and TRBJ2-1; weak D call: TRBD2 (6 bases). Looked up from germline, CDR1 is SGHAT and CDR2 is FQDESV (reference sequence). The length of the CDR3 is 14 residues. V lost 3 bases and J 6 bases, leaving 12 bases between the germline ends. This CDR3 reads CASSFGTGGNEQFF. In DNA form, the CDR3 reads TGTGCCAGCAGCTTTGGGACTGGAGGCAATGAGCAGTTCTTC.

This clone was seen once. The chain uses TRBV7-2 and TRBJ1-1, with D maybe TRBD1 (5 bases). The germline CDR1 and CDR2 sequences are SGHTA and FQGNSA. V lost 5 bases to trimming and J lost 4 bases, with 17 bases between them. The CDR3 contains 15 residues. CDR3 in amino acids: CASSPWGGIGTEAFF. The CDR3 DNA is TGTGCCAGCAGCCCTTGGGGGGGGATCGGCACTGAAGCTTTCTTT.

The chain links TRBV6-1 to TRBJ1-5, with 7 bases fitting TRBD1. The CDR3 extends over 17 amino acids. With V trimmed by 2 bases and J by 0 bases, 7 bases remained unmatched. CDR1 and CDR2 (germline): MNHNS, SASEGT. This chain's CDR3 is CASSEFGTVYSNQPQHF. In DNA form, the CDR3 reads TGTGCCAGCAGTGAATTTGGGACAGTCTATAGCAATCAGCCCCAGCATTTT.

V usage is TRBV28 and J usage is TRBJ1-1, with D perhaps TRBD1 (6 bases). The CDR3 runs to 13 residues. Germline V gene lookup returns CDR1 MDHEN and CDR2 SYDVKM. Trimming shortened V by 6 bases and J by 4 bases, and 12 bases separated the two germline ends. In DNA, the CDR3 is TGTGCCAGCAGAAAACAGGGTCCCACTGAAGCTTTCTTT. The encoded protein is CASRKQGPTEAFF.

The chain has TRBV24-1 and TRBJ1-5; the match to TRBD1 covers 7 bases. CDR1 and CDR2 (germline): KGHDR, SFDVKD. The CDR3 has 16 amino acids. Trimming removed 3 bases from V and 1 base from J; junction bases left unmatched: 5. CDR3 nucleotide sequence: TGTGCCACCAGTGATCCCAGGGGGGCGAGCAATCAGCCCCAGCATTTT. Protein: CATSDPRGASNQPQHF.

In its sample, this clone was seen once. The chain couples TRBV29-1 to TRBJ2-2, with 12 positions matching TRBD1. The V and J ends lost 5 bases and 4 bases, in that order; junction bases with no gene match: 14. The CDR3 sequence is 18 residues long. Germline-derived CDR1 and CDR2 are SQVTM and ANQGSEA. The DNA of the CDR3 is TGCAGCGTTCGGTTGGGACAGGGGGCCCTAAGTGGCACCGGGGAGCTGTTTTTT. Protein sequence: CSVRLGQGALSGTGELFF.